The 21 T cell receptor beta chains listed next were all sequenced from one sample in a study of long-term antiretroviral therapy in people with HIV. A v3.0 immunoSEQ assay was performed at survey level. The method was immunoSEQ multiplex PCR; TCRdb's version includes in-frame clones alone and lacks a portion of them. Among tens of thousands of clones listed, about 84% were seen once. The starting material was unsorted PBMCs, obtained less than 5 years after starting antiretroviral therapy. The receptor set was obtained from a man between 35 and 55 years old with HIV.

The sample holds a few counts of this clone. V usage is TRBV5-1 and J usage is TRBJ2-7, with D unresolved. The CDR3 is made up of 14 amino acids. The germline V gene encodes CDR1 SGHRS and CDR2 YFSETQ. With 0 bases removed from V and 1 base from J, the gap between germline ends came to 8 bases. The CDR3 reads CASSLVYPSYEQYF. The CDR3 nucleotides read TGCGCCAGCAGCTTGGTCTACCCGTCCTACGAGCAGTACTTC.

The gene calls are TRBV6-1 and TRBJ1-3; D gene ambiguous. The CDR3 length is 13 residues. Germline CDR1 and CDR2: MNHNS and SASEGT. V was pared by 9 bases and J by 0 bases, with 9 bases between. This CDR3 is CASGVSSGNTIYF. The CDR3 DNA is TGTGCCAGTGGGGTAAGCTCTGGAAACACCATATATTTT.

The chain has TRBV4-2 and TRBJ1-3; TRBD1 is a possible D gene (5 bases). The CDR3 extends over 16 amino acids. V was cut by 2 bases and J by 4 bases, with 15 bases left in between. Germline V gene data show CDR1 as LGHNA and CDR2 as YNFKEQ. In DNA form, the CDR3 reads TGTGCCAGCAGCCAACCCTGGGGGTTGGGAGGAAACACCATATATTTT. Translation gives CASSQPWGLGGNTIYF.

This sequence joins TRBV5-5 and TRBJ1-1; no reliable D call. Germline V CDR1 and CDR2: SGHKS, YYEKEE (reference sequence). Between the trimmed V and J ends, which lost 4 bases and 3 bases, there was a span of 13 bases. The CDR3 spans 14 residues. The CDR3 sequence is CASSLPTYDTEAFF. CDR3 DNA: TGTGCCAGCAGCCTTCCAACTTACGACACTGAAGCTTTCTTT.

This rearrangement joins TRBV6-4 to TRBJ2-3; D possibly uses TRBD1 or TRBD2 (6 bases each). Germline V CDR1 and CDR2: MRHNA, SNTAGT. This CDR3 region has 14 residues. V lost 4 bases and J lost 3, with 11 bases in between. This CDR3 reads CASSGGTSTDTQYF. The CDR3 nucleotides read TGTGCCAGCAGTGGCGGGACATCTACAGATACGCAGTATTTT.

The CDR3 DNA sequence: TGCGCCAGCAGCCAAGATTGGGATAGCGGGAACCACTACGAGCAGTACTTC. Its translation: CASSQDWDSGNHYEQYF. This chain links TRBV4-3 with TRBJ2-7, with 8 bases that match TRBD2. V was pared by 0 bases and J by 3 bases, with 10 bases of the junction left unmatched. The CDR3 is 17 amino acids. Germline CDR1 and CDR2: LGHNA and YSLEER.

This clone was recorded a few times. The V call is TRBV13, the J call TRBJ2-7; the match to TRBD1 covers 11 bases. V lost 8 bases and J lost 7; bases outside the gene matches: 10. The CDR3 spans 14 residues. The germline V gene has CDR1 PRHDT and CDR2 FYEKMQ (reference sequence). The CDR3 here is CASEWRTGGEEQYF. DNA for the CDR3: TGTGCCAGCGAATGGAGGACAGGGGGCGAAGAGCAGTACTTC.

The V call is TRBV7-9, the J call TRBJ2-3, with D perhaps assigned TRBD1 or TRBD2 (5 bases each). V was shortened by 2 bases and J by 3 bases, with 12 bases between the two germline ends. Per germline, CDR1 SEHNR and CDR2 FQNEAQ (reference sequence). CDR3 length equals 15 residues. This chain's CDR3 is CASSLRAGSTDTQYF. CDR3 sequence (DNA): TGTGCCAGCAGCTTACGGGCAGGGAGTACAGATACGCAGTATTTT.

This rearrangement joins TRBV5-4 to TRBJ1-1; tentatively, D is TRBD1 (5 bases). Germline-derived CDR1 and CDR2 are SGHNT and YYREEE (reference sequence). The CDR3 has 13 amino acids. V lost 0 bases to trimming and J lost 10 bases, with 13 bases between them. The CDR3 loop is CASSLDSGFGAFF. For the CDR3, the DNA is TGTGCCAGCAGCTTGGACTCAGGGTTCGGAGCTTTCTTT.

This chain uses TRBV29-1 with TRBJ1-2; the D gene is possibly TRBD1 (5 bases). Germline loops: CDR1 SQVTM, CDR2 ANQGSEA. The CDR3 runs 15 residues. With 7 bases removed from V and 0 bases from J, the gap between germline ends came to 18 bases. CDR3 sequence: CSAGKGLTANYGYTF. The CDR3 nucleotides are TGCAGCGCTGGGAAAGGACTGACAGCTAACTATGGCTACACCTTC.

The chain links TRBV7-9 to TRBJ2-2, with 11 bases lining up with TRBD2. The CDR3 totals 17 residues. Germline V gives CDR1 SEHNR, CDR2 FQNEAQ (reference sequence). V lost 1 base and J lost 0; bases outside the gene matches: 1. The CDR3 loop reads CASSLVAGGTNTGELFF. CDR3 nucleotides: TGTGCCAGCAGCTTAGTAGCGGGAGGGACGAACACCGGGGAGCTGTTTTTT.

This sequence joins TRBV9 and TRBJ2-5; 12 bases align to TRBD2. This CDR3 has 18 residues. The ends lost 0 bases at V and 1 base at J; junction bases unmatched: 7. Germline V gene lookup returns CDR1 SGDLS and CDR2 YYNGEE. The CDR3 nucleotides are TGTGCCAGCAGCGTAGTGGCTAGCGGGGGGGCTTTCCAAGAGACCCAGTACTTC. Translated: CASSVVASGGAFQETQYF.

The genes are TRBV5-1 and TRBJ2-5; TRBD1 matches 8 bases. Germline loops: CDR1 SGHRS, CDR2 YFSETQ. This CDR3 spans 12 amino acids. After removal of 8 bases from V and 3 bases from J, the junction contained 3 bases not matched to a gene. The CDR3 nucleotides are TGCGCCAGTTCGACAGGGGAAGAGACCCAGTACTTC. This translates into CASSTGEETQYF. The full variable domain, with the rest looked up from reference TRBV5-1 and TRBJ2-5, is KAGVTQTPRYLIKTRGQQVTLSCSPISGHRSVSWYQQTPGQGLQFLFEYFSETQRNKGNFPGRFSGRQFSNSRSEMNVSTLELGDSALYLCASSTGEETQYFGPGTRLLVL.

This clone was seen a single time. The chain carries TRBV6-5 and TRBJ2-7, with 12 nucleotides matching TRBD2. V dropped 6 bases and J dropped 3; count of bases not matched to a gene: 3. CDR3 size: 14 residues. CDR1 and CDR2 from the germline V gene are MNHEY and SVGAGI. This CDR3 reads CASRRTSGIYEQYF. In nucleotides, the CDR3 is TGTGCCAGCAGAAGGACTAGCGGGATCTACGAGCAGTACTTC.

The chain has TRBV5-1 and TRBJ1-2, with D possibly being TRBD1 (5 bases). The CDR3 consists of 13 residues. V lost 1 base and J lost 4, with 8 bases in between. Germline lookup yields CDR1 SGHRS and CDR2 YFSETQ. The CDR3: CASSLRDSYGYTF. The CDR3 bases are TGCGCCAGCAGCTTGCGTGACAGCTATGGCTACACCTTC.

The chain is built from TRBV18 and TRBJ2-4; D is unresolved. Germline V gene data show CDR1 as KGHSH and CDR2 as LQKENI. Trimming took off 0 bases at V and 8 bases at J, with 14 bases between the two ends. The CDR3 runs 15 residues. CDR3 in amino acids: CASSPPGLGWDIQYF. CDR3 in DNA: TGTGCCAGCTCACCACCGGGCCTGGGTTGGGACATTCAGTACTTC.

This clone was seen a single time. The J gene is TRBJ2-2, the V gene TRBV7-9, with D hard to call. V was trimmed by 10 bases and J by 8 bases, leaving 8 bases between them. CDR3 length equals 10 residues. In germline, CDR1 is SEHNR, CDR2 FQNEAQ (reference sequence). The CDR3 coding sequence is TGTGCCACCACTGTAGGGGAGCTGTTTTTT. Translated: CATTVGELFF.

V and J are TRBV5-1 and TRBJ1-1; 7 bases are a match to TRBD1. The V gene end was trimmed by 2 bases and the J gene end by 3 bases; junction bases not matched to a gene: 1. CDR3 length: 13 amino acids. Germline V gives CDR1 SGHRS, CDR2 YFSETQ. The CDR3 DNA reads TGCGCCAGCAGCTTCACAGGGGACACTGAAGCTTTCTTT. Translation: CASSFTGDTEAFF.

The chain couples TRBV6-1 to TRBJ2-7; D possibly corresponds to TRBD1 (7 bases). The CDR3 spans 14 residues. Germline V gene sequence: CDR1 MNHNS, CDR2 SASEGT. V gave up 4 bases and J gave up 3 bases, with 13 bases separating them. The CDR3 DNA reads TGTGCCAGCAGTGGGGGGGACAGCAACTACGAGCAGTACTTC. The encoded protein is CASSGGDSNYEQYF.

The chain has TRBV19 and TRBJ2-7; a possible D gene is TRBD2 (5 bases). The germline V gene encodes CDR1 LNHDA and CDR2 SQIVND (reference sequence). With 5 bases removed from V and 0 bases from J, the gap between germline ends came to 14 bases. The CDR3 totals 15 residues. CDR3 loop: CASSPYQSGSYEQYF. As DNA, the CDR3 is TGTGCCAGTAGTCCCTATCAAAGCGGCTCCTACGAGCAGTACTTC.

A word on this clone: One end of the junction varies from germline; a read error may be responsible. This rearrangement joins TRBV11-2 to TRBJ2-7; 8 bases agree with TRBD1. CDR3 length: 16 amino acids. The germline V gene has CDR1 SGHAT and CDR2 FQNNGV. CDR3 in DNA: TGTGCCAGCAGCTCCCGGGACAGGTATATCTCCGACGAGCAGTACTTC. Encoded protein: CASSSRDRYISDEQYF.